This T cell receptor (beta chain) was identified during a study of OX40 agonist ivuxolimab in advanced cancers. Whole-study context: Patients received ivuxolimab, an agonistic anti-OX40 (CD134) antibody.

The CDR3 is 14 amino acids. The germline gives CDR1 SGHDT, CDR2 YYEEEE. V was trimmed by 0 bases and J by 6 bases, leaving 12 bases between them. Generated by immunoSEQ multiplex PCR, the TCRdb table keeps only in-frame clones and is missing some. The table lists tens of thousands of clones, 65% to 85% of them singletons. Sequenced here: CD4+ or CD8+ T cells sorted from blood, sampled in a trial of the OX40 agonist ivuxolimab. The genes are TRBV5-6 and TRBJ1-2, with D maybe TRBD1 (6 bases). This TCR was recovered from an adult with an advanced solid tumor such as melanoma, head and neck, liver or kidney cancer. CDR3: CASSLVQGLNGYTF. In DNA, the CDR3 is TGTGCCAGCAGCTTGGTACAGGGCTTGAATGGCTACACCTTC.